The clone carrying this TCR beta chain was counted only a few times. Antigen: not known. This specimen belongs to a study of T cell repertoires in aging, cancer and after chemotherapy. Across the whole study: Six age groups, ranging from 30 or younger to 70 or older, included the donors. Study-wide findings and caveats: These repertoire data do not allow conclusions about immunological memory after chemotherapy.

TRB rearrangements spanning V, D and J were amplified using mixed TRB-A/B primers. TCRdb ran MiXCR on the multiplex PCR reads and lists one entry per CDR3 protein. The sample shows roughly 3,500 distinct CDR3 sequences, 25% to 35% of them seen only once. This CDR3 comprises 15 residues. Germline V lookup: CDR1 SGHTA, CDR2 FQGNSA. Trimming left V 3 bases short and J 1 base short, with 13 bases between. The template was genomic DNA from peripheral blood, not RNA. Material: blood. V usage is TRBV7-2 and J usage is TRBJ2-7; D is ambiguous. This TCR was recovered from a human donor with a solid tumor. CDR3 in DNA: TGTGCCAGCAGCTTCCTTGGTGACCCTTCCTACGAGCAGTACTTC. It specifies CASSFLGDPSYEQYF.